A selection of T cell receptor beta chains follows, all from one sample in a study of shared clonotypes between healthy human individuals. TCRdb's copy holds only in-frame clones and misses some; the assay was immunoSEQ multiplex PCR. The table lists some 630,000 clones, 96% of them singletons. Specimen: naive CD8+ T cells sorted from blood. Source of these receptors: a woman aged 25 to 39 in good health. The CDR3 runs from the conserved cysteine through the conserved F or W. Each record gives: clone size, J gene, V gene, D gene, CDR3 protein, CDR3 DNA. The D gene is left open where the match is weak. Only part of the rows carry a size: once, few, many, or a class if the clone is expanded.

clone_size: once; j_call: TRBJ2-3; v_call: TRBV4-1; d_call: TRBD2; cdr3_aa: CASSHFTGRKDTQYF; cdr3_nt: TGCGCCAGCAGCCACTTCACCGGGAGGAAAGATACGCAGTATTTT
clone_size: .; j_call: TRBJ2-7; v_call: TRBV27; d_call: .; cdr3_aa: CASGRRVDYEQYF; cdr3_nt: TGTGCCAGCGGCCGCCGAGTCGACTACGAGCAGTACTTC
clone_size: .; j_call: TRBJ1-5; v_call: TRBV19; d_call: .; cdr3_aa: CASSHPPASNQPQHF; cdr3_nt: TGTGCCAGTAGTCACCCGCCAGCTAGCAATCAGCCCCAGCATTTT
clone_size: .; j_call: TRBJ1-5; v_call: TRBV5-8; d_call: .; cdr3_aa: CASSVTATGQPQHF; cdr3_nt: TGTGCCAGCAGCGTGACAGCAACGGGACAGCCCCAGCATTTT
clone_size: .; j_call: TRBJ2-4; v_call: TRBV28; d_call: TRBD1; cdr3_aa: CASSYGTGKWINIQYF; cdr3_nt: TGTGCCAGCAGCTACGGGACAGGGAAGTGGATAAACATTCAGTACTTC
clone_size: few; j_call: TRBJ1-5; v_call: TRBV27; d_call: .; cdr3_aa: CASSLSGVRPQHF; cdr3_nt: TGTGCCAGCAGTTTATCTGGGGTAAGGCCCCAGCATTTT
clone_size: .; j_call: TRBJ2-2; v_call: TRBV11-2; d_call: .; cdr3_aa: CASSPLTDTGELFF; cdr3_nt: TGTGCCAGCAGCCCCCTAACGGACACCGGGGAGCTGTTTTTT
clone_size: .; j_call: TRBJ1-5; v_call: TRBV27; d_call: .; cdr3_aa: CASSFLPGGNQPQHF; cdr3_nt: TGTGCCAGCAGTTTTTTACCCGGCGGCAATCAGCCCCAGCATTTT
clone_size: .; j_call: TRBJ2-5; v_call: TRBV28; d_call: TRBD2; cdr3_aa: CASLTSGEETQYF; cdr3_nt: TGTGCCAGCCTGACTAGCGGGGAAGAGACCCAGTACTTC
clone_size: .; j_call: TRBJ2-5; v_call: TRBV27; d_call: .; cdr3_aa: CASSPHREQETQYF; cdr3_nt: TGTGCCAGCAGTCCCCACAGGGAACAAGAGACCCAGTACTTC
clone_size: .; j_call: TRBJ1-1; v_call: TRBV27; d_call: .; cdr3_aa: CASSLNQRNTEAFF; cdr3_nt: TGTGCCAGCAGTTTAAATCAGAGAAACACTGAAGCTTTCTTT
clone_size: .; j_call: TRBJ2-2; v_call: TRBV6-5; d_call: .; cdr3_aa: CASSPPGGGELFF; cdr3_nt: TGTGCCAGCAGTCCCCCCGGGGGCGGGGAGCTGTTTTTT
clone_size: .; j_call: TRBJ1-1; v_call: TRBV28; d_call: .; cdr3_aa: CASSLEGVTEAFF; cdr3_nt: TGTGCCAGCAGTTTGGAGGGGGTCACTGAAGCTTTCTTT
clone_size: .; j_call: TRBJ1-4; v_call: TRBV7-6; d_call: .; cdr3_aa: CASSLLGPNEKLFF; cdr3_nt: TGTGCCAGCAGCTTATTGGGCCCTAATGAAAAACTGTTTTTT
clone_size: .; j_call: TRBJ2-5; v_call: TRBV11-2; d_call: .; cdr3_aa: CASSLRGTEQYF; cdr3_nt: TGTGCCAGCAGCTTACGGGGGACGGAGCAGTACTTC
clone_size: .; j_call: TRBJ2-7; v_call: TRBV7-6; d_call: TRBD2; cdr3_aa: CASSPGLAGGSYEQYF; cdr3_nt: TGTGCCAGCAGCCCGGGACTAGCGGGAGGGTCCTACGAGCAGTACTTC
clone_size: .; j_call: TRBJ2-1; v_call: TRBV7-8; d_call: .; cdr3_aa: CASSRPSDGNEQFF; cdr3_nt: TGTGCCAGCAGCAGGCCTTCGGACGGCAATGAGCAGTTCTTC
clone_size: .; j_call: TRBJ1-5; v_call: TRBV6-8; d_call: .; cdr3_aa: CASRNRVGGYNQPQHF; cdr3_nt: TGTGCCAGCAGGAACAGGGTTGGAGGGTACAATCAGCCCCAGCATTTT
clone_size: .; j_call: TRBJ1-4; v_call: TRBV30; d_call: TRBD1; cdr3_aa: CAWSVQGDRGEKLFF; cdr3_nt: TGTGCCTGGAGTGTCCAGGGGGACAGAGGCGAAAAACTGTTTTTT
clone_size: .; j_call: TRBJ2-1; v_call: TRBV4-1; d_call: TRBD2; cdr3_aa: CASSGLAGSVGEQFF; cdr3_nt: TGCGCCAGCAGCGGGCTAGCGGGAAGCGTAGGTGAGCAGTTCTTC
clone_size: .; j_call: TRBJ2-2; v_call: TRBV19; d_call: TRBD2; cdr3_aa: CASSIIGPPDLAGGPKNTGELFF; cdr3_nt: TGTGCCAGTAGTATAATAGGGCCCCCCGATCTAGCGGGAGGGCCAAAGAACACCGGGGAGCTGTTTTTT
clone_size: .; j_call: TRBJ1-1; v_call: TRBV4-1; d_call: TRBD1; cdr3_aa: CASSQGTGSGTEAFF; cdr3_nt: TGCGCCAGCAGCCAGGGGACAGGATCGGGGACTGAAGCTTTCTTT
clone_size: once; j_call: TRBJ2-3; v_call: TRBV12-5; d_call: TRBD1; cdr3_aa: CASGSGQGGTDTQYF; cdr3_nt: TGTGCTAGTGGTTCCGGACAGGGGGGCACAGATACGCAGTATTTT
clone_size: .; j_call: TRBJ2-3; v_call: TRBV7-9; d_call: TRBD2; cdr3_aa: CASSLAGGSPDTQYF; cdr3_nt: TGTGCCAGCAGCTTAGCCGGCGGGAGCCCAGATACGCAGTATTTT
clone_size: .; j_call: TRBJ2-1; v_call: TRBV5-1; d_call: .; cdr3_aa: CASSIGASSPFYNEQFF; cdr3_nt: TGCGCCAGCAGCATTGGGGCCTCGTCACCTTTTTACAATGAGCAGTTCTTC
clone_size: once; j_call: TRBJ1-4; v_call: TRBV15; d_call: .; cdr3_aa: CATSREGGATNEKLFF; cdr3_nt: TGTGCCACCAGCAGAGAGGGGGGTGCAACTAATGAAAAACTGTTTTTT
clone_size: .; j_call: TRBJ1-5; v_call: TRBV19; d_call: .; cdr3_aa: CASSPKVARTGQPQHF; cdr3_nt: TGTGCCAGTAGCCCGAAAGTCGCTCGGACGGGTCAGCCCCAGCATTTT
clone_size: .; j_call: TRBJ2-3; v_call: TRBV28; d_call: .; cdr3_aa: CASSLPYLSTDTQYF; cdr3_nt: TGTGCCAGCAGCCTCCCCTACCTGAGCACAGATACGCAGTATTTT
clone_size: .; j_call: TRBJ2-3; v_call: TRBV29-1; d_call: TRBD2; cdr3_aa: CSVEELAGNTDTQYF; cdr3_nt: TGCAGCGTTGAAGAACTAGCGGGGAACACAGATACGCAGTATTTT
clone_size: .; j_call: TRBJ2-1; v_call: TRBV7-8; d_call: TRBD2; cdr3_aa: CASSPGLAGDNEQFF; cdr3_nt: TGTGCCAGCAGCCCTGGACTAGCGGGAGACAATGAGCAGTTCTTC
clone_size: .; j_call: TRBJ1-5; v_call: TRBV23-1; d_call: .; cdr3_aa: CASSQSAGSPFNQPQHF; cdr3_nt: TGCGCCAGCAGTCAATCTGCAGGGTCCCCCTTCAATCAGCCCCAGCATTTT
clone_size: .; j_call: TRBJ2-7; v_call: TRBV10-2; d_call: .; cdr3_aa: CGTVGENSYEQYF; cdr3_nt: TGCGGTACCGTAGGAGAGAACTCCTACGAGCAGTACTTC
clone_size: .; j_call: TRBJ2-1; v_call: TRBV9; d_call: .; cdr3_aa: CASSVEEGPYNEQFF; cdr3_nt: TGTGCCAGCAGCGTAGAGGAGGGCCCCTACAATGAGCAGTTCTTC
clone_size: .; j_call: TRBJ1-1; v_call: TRBV9; d_call: .; cdr3_aa: CASSVVAGTNTEAFF; cdr3_nt: TGTGCCAGCAGCGTAGTGGCAGGGACGAACACTGAAGCTTTCTTT
clone_size: .; j_call: TRBJ2-7; v_call: TRBV10-3; d_call: .; cdr3_aa: CAILQGASYEQYF; cdr3_nt: TGTGCCATCTTACAGGGCGCATCCTACGAGCAGTACTTC
clone_size: .; j_call: TRBJ2-7; v_call: TRBV9; d_call: TRBD1; cdr3_aa: CASSETGILDYEQYF; cdr3_nt: TGTGCCAGCAGCGAGACAGGGATTCTAGACTACGAGCAGTACTTC
clone_size: .; j_call: TRBJ2-1; v_call: TRBV27; d_call: TRBD2; cdr3_aa: CASSFGTSGSSYNEQFF; cdr3_nt: TGTGCCAGCAGTTTCGGGACTAGCGGGAGCTCCTACAATGAGCAGTTCTTC
clone_size: .; j_call: TRBJ2-7; v_call: TRBV5-5; d_call: .; cdr3_aa: CASSLGTDEQYF; cdr3_nt: TGTGCCAGCAGCTTGGGGACGGACGAGCAGTACTTC
clone_size: .; j_call: TRBJ1-2; v_call: TRBV28; d_call: TRBD1; cdr3_aa: CASSPSQGPLRSYGYTF; cdr3_nt: TGTGCCAGCAGTCCATCACAGGGGCCCCTTAGGTCATATGGCTACACCTTC
clone_size: .; j_call: TRBJ2-7; v_call: TRBV4-2; d_call: .; cdr3_aa: CASSQDLIRGISPEQYF; cdr3_nt: TGTGCCAGCAGCCAAGATCTAATTAGGGGTATTAGTCCCGAGCAGTACTTC
clone_size: .; j_call: TRBJ2-7; v_call: TRBV29-1; d_call: .; cdr3_aa: CSVEFTPPRGAQYEQYF; cdr3_nt: TGCAGCGTTGAATTCACACCGCCGAGGGGCGCTCAGTACGAGCAGTACTTC